The 32 T cell receptor beta chains below were found in one sample sequenced in a study of T cell responses to AZD1222 COVID-19 vaccine. The protocol was immunoSEQ multiplex PCR, while the TCRdb copy is restricted to in-frame clones and leaves out a portion. The data hold 130,000 or so clones, with approximately 86% observed a single time. The specimen was peripheral blood, collected 28 days after the second AZD1222 dose. These receptors all come from an adult who received the AZD1222 COVID-19 vaccine.

The CDR3, as DNA: TGTGCCAGCAGTTCCTCCGAGTCCTTTGCTCGGGCCTACGAGCAGTACTTC. Translation: CASSSSESFARAYEQYF. This chain uses TRBV28 with TRBJ2-7; no firm D call. The CDR3 is 17 amino acids. V lost 4 bases, J lost 2 bases, and 21 bases lay in between. In germline, CDR1 is MDHEN, CDR2 SYDVKM.

The chain is built from TRBV5-1 and TRBJ2-1; 15 bases align to TRBD2. With V trimmed by 4 bases and J by 12 bases, 5 bases remained unmatched. CDR3 length: 14 amino acids. Germline values: CDR1 SGHRS, CDR2 YFSETQ. CDR3 protein: CASSPGLAGGLQFF. CDR3 in DNA: TGCGCCAGCAGCCCGGGACTAGCGGGGGGTTTGCAGTTCTTC.

The gene calls are TRBV6-6 and TRBJ2-7; D might be TRBD2 (6 bases). CDR1 and CDR2 from the germline V gene are MNHNY and SVGAGI (reference sequence). The CDR3 sequence is 14 residues long. V lost 5 bases and J 0 bases, leaving 11 bases between the germline ends. Here the CDR3 reads CASSRTIPSYEQYF. The CDR3 DNA reads TGTGCCAGCAGTCGGACTATCCCCTCCTACGAGCAGTACTTC.

The chain has TRBV27 and TRBJ2-7; 9 nucleotides line up with TRBD1. Germline lookup yields CDR1 MNHEY and CDR2 SMNVEV (reference sequence). The CDR3 sequence is 13 residues long. J was trimmed by 12 bases and V by 5 bases; bases with no gene match: 11. The CDR3 DNA reads as TGTGCCAGCAGTCCGGGACAGGGTACCTTCAGGTACTTC. Translation: CASSPGQGTFRYF.

The chain combines TRBV5-5 with TRBJ2-3; possible D gene TRBD2, 6 bases. This CDR3 has 16 residues. V lost 0 bases to trimming and J lost 5 bases, with 16 bases between them. The germline gives CDR1 SGHKS, CDR2 YYEKEE (reference sequence). This CDR3 reads CASSLAFASVKDTQYF. CDR3 DNA sequence: TGTGCCAGCAGCTTGGCGTTCGCTAGCGTTAAAGATACGCAGTATTTT.

The chain employs TRBV7-6 and TRBJ2-3, with 11 positions matching TRBD2. The length of the CDR3 is 15 residues. V dropped 3 bases and J dropped 5; count of bases not matched to a gene: 4. Germline V gene data show CDR1 as SGHVS and CDR2 as FNYEAQ. In nucleotides, the CDR3 is TGTGCCAGCAGCTTTAGCGGGAGGGCCATAGATACGCAGTATTTT. Amino acid sequence: CASSFSGRAIDTQYF.

The chain carries TRBV9 and TRBJ2-1; 9 bases are shared with TRBD2. This CDR3 comprises 17 residues. V was clipped by 0 bases and J by 4 bases; unmatched bases: 8. From germline, CDR1 is SGDLS and CDR2 YYNGEE. The CDR3 is CASSVVERGALYNEQFF. The CDR3 DNA is TGTGCCAGCAGCGTAGTCGAGCGGGGGGCCCTTTACAATGAGCAGTTCTTC.

The chain links TRBV7-2 to TRBJ2-3; D call uncertain. The CDR3 is 14 residues long. V was trimmed by 6 bases and J by 2 bases, leaving 12 bases between them. Germline V CDR1 and CDR2: SGHTA, FQGNSA. The CDR3 sequence is CASRPRVATDTQYF. The CDR3, as DNA: TGTGCCAGCAGACCTAGGGTCGCCACAGATACGCAGTATTTT.

With regard to this clone: Other DNA sequences of this sample code for an identical CDR3. The V gene is TRBV5-1, the J gene TRBJ1-4; the D is unclear. CDR3 length: 15 residues. Germline values: CDR1 SGHRS, CDR2 YFSETQ. Trimming removed 0 bases from V and 5 bases from J, with 11 bases in between. CDR3 sequence reads: CASSLVGQENEKLFF. The CDR3, as DNA: TGCGCCAGCAGCTTGGTAGGGCAGGAGAATGAAAAACTGTTTTTT.

The chain has TRBV7-9 and TRBJ1-3, with unresolved D. The CDR3 has 13 amino acids. V lost 4 bases and J 4 bases, leaving 8 bases between the germline ends. CDR1 is SEHNR, CDR2 FQNEAQ, per germline (reference sequence). CDR3 loop: CASSSQQGNTIYF. The CDR3 DNA sequence: TGTGCCAGCAGCTCGCAACAGGGAAACACCATATATTTT.

J is TRBJ1-3 and V is TRBV4-3; no clear D gene. V lost 1 base to trimming and J lost 4 bases, with 5 bases between them. This CDR3 is built from 13 residues. Per the germline V gene, CDR1 is LGHNA and CDR2 is YSLEER. As DNA, the CDR3 is TGCGCCAGCAGCCAAGCCAGGGGAAACACCATATATTTT. Residues: CASSQARGNTIYF.

As DNA, the CDR3 is TGTGCCACCAGCAGACAGCGGGAATCTGGGGCCAACGTCCTGACTTTC. Translated, it gives CATSRQRESGANVLTF. This sequence joins TRBV15 and TRBJ2-6; 7 positions agree with TRBD2. The CDR3 consists of 16 residues. The germline gives CDR1 LNHNV, CDR2 YYDKDF (reference sequence). The V and J ends lost 2 bases and 1 base, in that order; junction bases with no gene match: 2.

The chain employs TRBV11-2 and TRBJ2-1, with 7 bases fitting TRBD1. This CDR3 contains 16 residues. The germline CDR1 and CDR2 sequences are SGHAT and FQNNGV. Trimming took 3 bases from V and 0 from J; bases not matched to a gene: 5. This CDR3 reads CASSFGTASSYNEQFF. Written as DNA, the CDR3 is TGTGCCAGCAGCTTCGGGACAGCGAGCTCCTACAATGAGCAGTTCTTC.

The table lists this clone with a count of one. The chain carries TRBV11-2 and TRBJ2-1; D call uncertain. Germline values: CDR1 SGHAT, CDR2 FQNNGV. The length of the CDR3 is 13 residues. V shed 1 base and J shed 5 bases, with 6 bases lying between them. CDR3 nucleotide sequence: TGTGCCAGCAGCTTAGGGCCTGACAATGAGCAGTTCTTC. It is translated as CASSLGPDNEQFF.

This sequence joins TRBV5-5 and TRBJ1-2; 7 positions match TRBD1. This CDR3 has 15 amino acids. Germline CDR1 reads SGHKS; CDR2 reads YYEKEE (reference sequence). Trimming took 5 bases from V and 4 from J; bases not matched to a gene: 11. For the CDR3, the DNA is TGTGCCAGCAGTCGTCGGACAGGCGAGACCTATGGCTACACCTTC. Translation: CASSRRTGETYGYTF. Full variable domain (missing parts from reference TRBV5-5 and TRBJ1-2): DAGVTQSPTHLIKTRGQQVTLRCSPISGHKSVSWYQQVLGQGPQFIFQYYEKEERGRGNFPDRFSARQFPNYSSELNVNALLLGDSALYLCASSRRTGETYGYTFGSGTRLTVV.

The V gene is TRBV28, the J gene TRBJ2-2; tentative D call: TRBD2 (5 bases). Looked up from germline, CDR1 is MDHEN and CDR2 is SYDVKM. Trimming removed 6 bases at V and 10 bases at J, with 18 bases between. This CDR3 is built from 14 residues. The CDR3 here is CASSELAPGSELFF. DNA of the CDR3: TGTGCCAGCAGCGAGCTAGCCCCTGGGTCGGAGCTGTTTTTT.

The rearrangement joins TRBV7-2 to TRBJ1-1; TRBD1 matches 7 bases. The V and J ends lost 5 bases and 2 bases, in that order; junction bases with no gene match: 14. Germline assignment: CDR1 SGHTA and CDR2 FQGNSA. The CDR3 consists of 17 residues. CDR3 DNA sequence: TGTGCCAGCAGCCTCCCGGAACGATCAGGGGGTAACACTGAAGCTTTCTTT. This codes for CASSLPERSGGNTEAFF.

The chain couples TRBV28 to TRBJ2-7, with 9 nucleotides matching TRBD1. The CDR3 runs to 16 residues. Germline V gene sequence: CDR1 MDHEN, CDR2 SYDVKM. The V and J ends lost 6 bases and 5 bases, in that order; junction bases with no gene match: 14. The CDR3 region has the DNA TGTGCCAGCAGGAGGCCCCGGGACAGGGTGTCCGACGAGCAGTACTTC. Translation: CASRRPRDRVSDEQYF. Using reference TRBV28 and TRBJ2-7 for the parts outside the CDR3, the full variable domain is DVKVTQSSRYLVKRTGEKVFLECVQDMDHENMFWYRQDPGLGLRLIYFSYDVKMKEKGDIPEGYSVSREKKERFSLILESASTNQTSMYLCASRRPRDRVSDEQYFGPGTRLTVT.

This chain links TRBV7-9 with TRBJ2-3; D may be TRBD2 (6 bases). The V gene lost 4 bases and the J gene lost 8 bases, with 7 bases spanning the gap. Germline CDR1 and CDR2: SEHNR and FQNEAQ (reference sequence). The CDR3 consists of 11 residues. DNA for the CDR3: TGTGCCAGCAGCTCCGGGGGTACGCAGTATTTT. This encodes CASSSGGTQYF.

This rearrangement joins TRBV27 to TRBJ1-6; D might be TRBD1 (5 bases). In germline, CDR1 is MNHEY, CDR2 SMNVEV (reference sequence). V was cut by 7 bases and J by 12 bases, with 16 bases left in between. The CDR3 spans 13 residues. The CDR3: CASKRGIIQPLHF. The CDR3 coding sequence is TGTGCCAGCAAAAGGGGAATAATTCAACCCCTCCACTTT.

The genes are TRBV12-3 or TRBV12-4 and TRBJ1-1; 7 bases are a match to TRBD1. The CDR3 sequence is 11 residues long. V lost 7 bases, J lost 8 bases, and 4 bases stayed unmatched. The CDR3 DNA is TGTGCCAGCACCGAGGGACAGGAAGCTTTCTTT. Protein: CASTEGQEAFF.

This chain uses TRBV27 with TRBJ2-5, with a tentative D call TRBD1 (5 bases). CDR3 length: 12 residues. V lost 9 bases to trimming and J lost 3 bases, with 11 bases between them. Germline-derived CDR1 and CDR2 are MNHEY and SMNVEV (reference sequence). As DNA, the CDR3 is TGTGCCAGGGTCGACAGAGAAGAGACCCAGTACTTC. Amino acid sequence: CARVDREETQYF.

This clone was picked up a small number of times. The chain is built from TRBV19 and TRBJ1-1; D is possibly TRBD1 (5 bases). Germline V gives CDR1 LNHDA, CDR2 SQIVND (reference sequence). CDR3 size: 13 residues. V lost 3 bases to trimming and J lost 5 bases, with 10 bases between them. CDR3 coding DNA: TGTGCCAGTAGTATGACAGTTTATACTGAAGCTTTCTTT. This sequence encodes CASSMTVYTEAFF.

The rearrangement links TRBV6-5 to TRBJ2-1, with D unresolved. Trimming stripped 6 bases from V and 0 bases from J, with 6 bases between. This CDR3 is 13 amino acids long. Germline CDR1 MNHEY, CDR2 SVGAGI. CDR3: CASRQSSYNEQFF. CDR3 DNA: TGTGCCAGCAGGCAGAGCTCCTACAATGAGCAGTTCTTC.

The chain joins TRBV4-3 to TRBJ2-6; D not resolved. Germline CDR1 reads LGHNA; CDR2 reads YSLEER. Trimming took 3 bases from V and 0 from J, leaving 15 bases between them. This CDR3 spans 18 amino acids. The CDR3 here is CASSQSPWKDSGANVLTF. Written as DNA, the CDR3 is TGCGCCAGCAGCCAGAGCCCCTGGAAGGACTCTGGGGCCAACGTCCTGACTTTC.

The chain uses TRBV2 and TRBJ1-5, with D uncertain. In germline, CDR1 is SNHLY, CDR2 FYNNEI. CDR3 length equals 14 residues. Trimming removed 5 bases at V and 9 bases at J, with 17 bases between. Here the CDR3 reads CASSMSGGFRPQHF. In DNA, the CDR3 is TGTGCCAGCAGTATGAGTGGAGGGTTCAGGCCCCAGCATTTT.

This chain uses TRBV7-8 with TRBJ1-5; D remains ambiguous. Germline CDR1 SGHVS, CDR2 FQNEAQ. Trimming took 1 base from V and 5 from J, leaving 6 bases between them. The CDR3 is 13 amino acids. CDR3: CASSLDGYQPQHF. DNA for the CDR3: TGTGCCAGCAGCTTAGACGGGTATCAGCCCCAGCATTTT. Variable domain in full (rest from reference TRBV7-8 and TRBJ1-5): GAGVSQSPRYKVAKRGQDVALRCDPISGHVSLFWYQQALGQGPEFLTYFQNEAQLDKSGLPSDRFFAERPEGSVSTLKIQRTQQEDSAVYLCASSLDGYQPQHFGDGTRLSIL.

The genes are TRBV28 and TRBJ2-1; TRBD2 agrees at 11 bases. Germline-derived CDR1 and CDR2 are MDHEN and SYDVKM. V lost 7 bases, J lost 3 bases, and 5 bases stayed unmatched. The CDR3 is 15 residues long. In DNA form, the CDR3 reads TGTGCCAGCACCATAGCGGGAGGGATCTACAATGAGCAGTTCTTC. Residues: CASTIAGGIYNEQFF.

Of note for this clone: This sample also contains other DNA sequences that code for the same CDR3. The gene calls are TRBV2 and TRBJ1-5; D is perhaps TRBD1 (5 bases). The CDR3 spans 12 residues. Trimming took 3 bases from V and 9 from J, leaving 9 bases between them. The V gene's germline CDR1 is SNHLY and CDR2 FYNNEI. CDR3: CASSEERGPQHF. CDR3 sequence (DNA): TGTGCCAGCAGTGAGGAAAGGGGGCCCCAGCATTTT.

In this sample, this clone turned up once. The V gene is TRBV21-1, the J gene TRBJ1-2. TRBV21-1 is given as a pseudogene. The CDR3 extends over 13 amino acids. The CDR3 sequence is CASSKDGEYGYTF. The DNA of the CDR3 is TGTGCCAGCAGCAAAGACGGGGAGTATGGCTACACCTTC.

The chain carries TRBV5-6 and TRBJ1-6; 8 bases align to TRBD1. CDR1 is SGHDT and CDR2 is YYEEEE in the germline V gene. This CDR3 has 17 amino acids. With V trimmed by 1 base and J by 0 bases, 3 bases remained unmatched. The CDR3 reads CASSLRTGHSYNSPLHF. The CDR3 DNA follows: TGTGCCAGCAGCTTGAGGACAGGGCACTCCTATAATTCACCCCTCCACTTT.

This clone was counted between two and nine times. This chain links TRBV19 with TRBJ1-3; D call uncertain. Germline V gene data show CDR1 as LNHDA and CDR2 as SQIVND (reference sequence). There are 16 residues in the CDR3. Trimming removed 3 bases at V and 0 bases at J, with 12 bases between. Here the CDR3 DNA reads TGTGCCAGTAGTATTGGGTCACCTCGCTCTGGAAACACCATATATTTT. Protein sequence: CASSIGSPRSGNTIYF.